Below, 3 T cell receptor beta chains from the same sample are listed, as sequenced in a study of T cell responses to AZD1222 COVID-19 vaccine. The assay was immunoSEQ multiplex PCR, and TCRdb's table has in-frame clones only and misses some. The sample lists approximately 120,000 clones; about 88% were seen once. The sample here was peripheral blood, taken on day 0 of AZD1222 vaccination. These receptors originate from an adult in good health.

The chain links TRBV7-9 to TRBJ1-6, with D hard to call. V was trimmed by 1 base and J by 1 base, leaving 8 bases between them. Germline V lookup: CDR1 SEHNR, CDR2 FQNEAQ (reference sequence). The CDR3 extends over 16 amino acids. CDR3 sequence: CASSLGAGSYNSPLHF. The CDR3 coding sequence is TGTGCCAGCAGCTTAGGGGCAGGATCCTATAATTCACCCCTCCACTTT.

CDR3 protein: CASSLAGTQNSPLHF. CDR3 DNA sequence: TGTGCCAGCAGCCTCGCCGGGACACAAAATTCACCCCTCCACTTT. The chain employs TRBV11-3 and TRBJ1-6; D perhaps matches TRBD1 (6 bases). The germline V gene has CDR1 SGHNT and CDR2 YENEEA. V dropped 5 bases and J dropped 7 bases, with 15 bases sitting between them. This CDR3 contains 15 residues.

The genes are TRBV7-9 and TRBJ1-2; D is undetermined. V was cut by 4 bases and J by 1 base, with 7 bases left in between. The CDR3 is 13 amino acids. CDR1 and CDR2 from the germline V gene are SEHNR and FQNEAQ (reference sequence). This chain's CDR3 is CASSSPLNYGYTF. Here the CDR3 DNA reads TGTGCCAGCAGCTCGCCTCTTAACTATGGCTACACCTTC.